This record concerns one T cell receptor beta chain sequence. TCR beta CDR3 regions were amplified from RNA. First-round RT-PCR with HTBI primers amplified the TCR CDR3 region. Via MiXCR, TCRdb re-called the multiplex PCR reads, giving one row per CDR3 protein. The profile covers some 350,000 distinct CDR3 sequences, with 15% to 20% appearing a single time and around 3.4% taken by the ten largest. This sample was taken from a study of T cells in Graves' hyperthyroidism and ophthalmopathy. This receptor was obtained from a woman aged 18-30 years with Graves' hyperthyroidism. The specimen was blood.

The CDR3 sequence is CASSPRDRPNYGYTF. The CDR3, as DNA: TGTGCCAGCTCACCACGGGACAGGCCTAACTATGGCTACACCTTC. The V and J genes are TRBV18 and TRBJ1-2; the match to TRBD1 covers 8 bases. This CDR3 has 15 residues. Germline CDR1 reads KGHSH; CDR2 reads LQKENI. J gave up 0 bases and V 1 base, and 1 base lay outside the gene matches.